The 6 T cell receptor beta chains below come from one sample, sequenced in a study of T-cell reconstitution after alpha-beta-depleted transplantation in children. Unique molecular identifiers were incorporated during preparation of the TCRbeta library. TCRdb independently ran MiXCR on the PCR reads; one entry per CDR3 protein. The sample has 450,000 to 700,000 distinct CDR3 sequences, roughly a quarter seen once. The sequencing used PBMCs, collected before TCRalphabeta/CD19-depleted stem cell transplant. The receptor set was obtained from a boy in the first two years of life with Wiskott-Aldrich syndrome, due to receive a stem cell transplant.

This clonotype occurred a few times. The rearrangement links TRBV20-1 to TRBJ2-3; 10 positions match TRBD2. This CDR3 spans 17 amino acids. The germline V gene encodes CDR1 DFQATT and CDR2 SNEGSKA (reference sequence). Germline trimming cut 6 bases from V and 2 bases from J; bases unmatched to any gene: 14. This CDR3 is CSAPGTSDSSFTDTQYF. The CDR3 DNA reads TGCAGTGCCCCCGGGACTAGCGACTCTAGTTTCACAGATACGCAGTATTTT.

CDR3 amino acids: CSARVSSGRAYNEQFF. The DNA of the CDR3 is TGCAGTGCTCGAGTCTCTAGCGGGAGGGCCTACAATGAGCAGTTCTTC. The chain carries TRBV20-1 and TRBJ2-1; 12 bases are shared with TRBD2. Germline CDR1 is DFQATT and CDR2 is SNEGSKA (reference sequence). The CDR3 extends over 16 amino acids. V shed 5 bases and J 2 bases; nucleotides not matched to a gene: 7.

The V gene is TRBV20-1, the J gene TRBJ1-4; perhaps TRBD1 as D (6 bases). The germline V and J ends were trimmed by 0 bases and 2 bases, with 10 bases remaining between them. From germline, CDR1 is DFQATT and CDR2 SNEGSKA (reference sequence). CDR3 size: 15 residues. Written as DNA, the CDR3 is TGCAGTGCTAGAGATCTGGGGGCGACTAATGAAAAACTGTTTTTT. Protein product: CSARDLGATNEKLFF.

This chain joins TRBV24-1 and TRBJ2-1; D is unresolved. CDR1 is KGHDR, CDR2 SFDVKD, per germline. The CDR3 covers 14 residues. The V and J ends lost 3 bases and 3 bases respectively, with 8 bases between them. The CDR3 region has the DNA TGTGCCACCAGTGATCCTGTCGGCTACAATGAGCAGTTCTTC. Its protein product is CATSDPVGYNEQFF.

V gene TRBV5-5 combines with J gene TRBJ2-1; D remains ambiguous. CDR3 length equals 15 residues. In germline, CDR1 is SGHKS, CDR2 YYEKEE (reference sequence). V was cut by 1 base and J by 0 bases, with 8 bases left in between. The CDR3 bases are TGTGCCAGCAGCTTGCAAGCGAGCTCCTACAATGAGCAGTTCTTC. Translating it yields CASSLQASSYNEQFF. Full variable domain (rest looked up from reference TRBV5-5 and TRBJ2-1): DAGVTQSPTHLIKTRGQQVTLRCSPISGHKSVSWYQQVLGQGPQFIFQYYEKEERGRGNFPDRFSARQFPNYSSELNVNALLLGDSALYLCASSLQASSYNEQFFGPGTRLTVL.

The rearrangement uses TRBV20-1 and TRBJ1-1, with TRBD1 identical over 9 bases. This CDR3 contains 17 residues. The V segment lost 4 bases and the J segment 1 base; nucleotides outside the gene matches: 13. Germline CDR1 reads DFQATT; CDR2 reads SNEGSKA (reference sequence). For the CDR3, the DNA is TGCAGTGCTATTCCGACTGGGACAGGGAAAAGGAACACTGAAGCTTTCTTT. Protein product: CSAIPTGTGKRNTEAFF.